The 18 T cell receptor beta chains listed next were all sequenced from one sample in a study of cytomegalovirus exposure and HLA in healthy donors (dated by TCRdb to 2015 to 2018). To prepare the library, the immunoSEQ multiplex PCR assay was applied. TCRdb retrieved this table from immuneACCESS and kept in-frame rearrangements only. Not all clones are present; in checked studies, unresolved V genes account for under half, and no reason is known for the remainder. The sample table lists around 190,000 clones, 86% of them with a count of one. The ten top clones hold 6.5% to 7.5% of the sample. Sample: PBMCs. The source is a man aged 30 to 45 in good health and CMV-seropositive.

This clone occurred a few times. The chain combines TRBV29-1 with TRBJ1-1, with D tentatively TRBD1 (6 bases). Germline V gives CDR1 SQVTM, CDR2 ANQGSEA. With 3 bases removed from V and 11 bases from J, the gap between germline ends came to 13 bases. There are 11 residues in the CDR3. The CDR3 region has the DNA TGCAGCGTTGACGCTGGGGGGCCCGCTTTCTTT. Protein product: CSVDAGGPAFF.

The chain combines TRBV5-8 with TRBJ2-7; TRBD1 agrees at 7 bases. CDR3 size: 15 residues. Trimming cost V 0 bases and J 0 bases; bases outside gene matches: 3. The V gene's germline CDR1 is SGHTS and CDR2 YDEGEE. The CDR3: CASSLETGLSYEQYF. In nucleotides, the CDR3 is TGTGCCAGCAGCTTGGAGACAGGGCTCTCCTACGAGCAGTACTTC.

This rearrangement joins TRBV27 to TRBJ2-7, with a weak D call TRBD2 (5 bases). Germline-derived CDR1 and CDR2 are MNHEY and SMNVEV (reference sequence). V was clipped by 7 bases and J by 6 bases, with 19 bases between them. CDR3 length: 14 residues. The CDR3 region is CASNPEGRPSEQYF. CDR3 DNA sequence: TGTGCCAGCAACCCGGAAGGGAGACCCAGCGAGCAGTACTTC.

V and J are TRBV2 and TRBJ1-1; maybe TRBD1 (5 bases). Germline loops: CDR1 SNHLY, CDR2 FYNNEI. This CDR3 is 11 amino acids long. Trimming left V 8 bases short and J 5 bases short, with 9 bases between. The CDR3: CASGGETEAFF. For the CDR3, the DNA is TGTGCCAGCGGGGGGGAGACTGAAGCTTTCTTT.

V and J are TRBV11-2 and TRBJ1-1, with TRBD1 matching 10 bases. The V gene's germline CDR1 is SGHAT and CDR2 FQNNGV. Trimming at V came to 5 bases and at J to 10 bases, leaving 10 bases not matched to a gene. This CDR3 region has 14 residues. The CDR3 DNA reads as TGTGCCAGCAGCCACGGGACAGGGGCCTGGGGAGCTTTCTTT. This translates into CASSHGTGAWGAFF.

CDR3: CASSLVVTLDTQYF. Here the CDR3 DNA reads TGCGCCAGCAGCTTGGTCGTGACACTGGATACGCAGTATTTT. The chain carries TRBV5-1 and TRBJ2-3, with D unclear. The germline V and J ends were trimmed by 0 bases and 6 bases, with 11 bases remaining between them. This CDR3 is built from 14 residues. Germline values: CDR1 SGHRS, CDR2 YFSETQ.

The chain recombines TRBV6-5 with TRBJ2-2, with D maybe TRBD1 (5 bases). The length of the CDR3 is 12 residues. The V gene lost 7 bases and the J gene lost 4 bases, with 7 bases spanning the gap. Germline CDR1 MNHEY, CDR2 SVGAGI. The CDR3 here is CASKQVTGELFF. For the CDR3, the DNA is TGTGCCAGCAAACAGGTCACCGGGGAGCTGTTTTTT.

This clone was counted a single time. The genes are TRBV5-1 and TRBJ1-1; no clear D. Trimming left V 0 bases short and J 0 bases short, with 12 bases between. From germline, CDR1 is SGHRS and CDR2 YFSETQ. The CDR3 covers 16 residues. In DNA form, the CDR3 reads TGCGCCAGCAGCTTGGTTAGTCCGGGCATGAACACTGAAGCTTTCTTT. Protein: CASSLVSPGMNTEAFF.

This clone came up once. The chain uses TRBV19 and TRBJ1-1; a possible D gene is TRBD1 (5 bases). V lost 5 bases, J lost 0 bases, and 7 bases lay in between. The CDR3 runs 13 residues. Germline V gene sequence: CDR1 LNHDA, CDR2 SQIVND (reference sequence). Here the CDR3 reads CASSEGVNTEAFF. The CDR3 DNA follows: TGTGCCAGTAGTGAAGGGGTGAACACTGAAGCTTTCTTT.

The CDR3 loop reads CASSQDPGWTEAFF. The CDR3 DNA reads TGTGCCAGCAGCCAAGATCCGGGGTGGACTGAAGCTTTCTTT. V is TRBV14 and J is TRBJ1-1; D uncertain. V was shortened by 0 bases and J by 5 bases, with 10 bases between the two germline ends. The CDR3 runs to 14 residues. Germline CDR1 SGHDN, CDR2 FVKESK.

The gene calls are TRBV6-6 and TRBJ2-3, with a possible D match to TRBD2 (6 bases). The ends were cut back, 8 bases at V and 1 base at J, with 13 bases in the middle. Germline loops: CDR1 MNHNY, CDR2 SVGAGI (reference sequence). CDR3 size: 14 residues. The CDR3 DNA is TGTGCCAGCCGGGGGTACGGGGGCACAGATACGCAGTATTTT. Amino acid sequence: CASRGYGGTDTQYF.

The V gene is TRBV6-5, the J gene TRBJ2-5; 10 nucleotides align to TRBD2. CDR1 MNHEY and CDR2 SVGAGI come from the germline V gene. V shed 2 bases and J 5 bases; nucleotides not matched to a gene: 2. The CDR3 length is 14 residues. CDR3 bases: TGTGCCAGCAGTTACCGGACTAGCGGTGAGACCCAGTACTTC. Amino acids: CASSYRTSGETQYF.

The J gene is TRBJ1-2, the V gene TRBV6-1; tentative D call: TRBD1 (5 bases). CDR3 length equals 14 residues. V was trimmed by 3 bases and J by 6 bases, leaving 14 bases between them. Germline V CDR1 and CDR2: MNHNS, SASEGT. The CDR3 is CASSDGGHLDGYTF. The CDR3 coding sequence is TGTGCCAGCAGTGATGGAGGACACTTGGATGGCTACACCTTC.

V usage is TRBV9 and J usage is TRBJ1-4; 7 bases line up with TRBD1. Germline values: CDR1 SGDLS, CDR2 YYNGEE. The CDR3 has 15 amino acids. Germline trimming cut 2 bases from V and 2 bases from J; bases unmatched to any gene: 3. CDR3 amino acids: CASSVLQGTNEKLFF. The CDR3 nucleotides are TGTGCCAGCAGCGTGCTACAGGGGACTAATGAAAAACTGTTTTTT.

The chain carries TRBV11-3 and TRBJ1-1; D possibly corresponds to TRBD1 (5 bases). From germline, CDR1 is SGHNT and CDR2 YENEEA. Trimming took 5 bases from V and 4 from J, leaving 17 bases between them. This CDR3 comprises 15 residues. The CDR3 nucleotides read TGTGCCAGCAGCCCCGAGGGGTCGGATGGCACTGAAGCTTTCTTT. Translating gives CASSPEGSDGTEAFF.

The CDR3: CARQRSGGNTIYF. The CDR3 nucleotides are TGTGCCCGCCAGCGGTCGGGGGGAAACACCATATATTTT. The rearrangement links TRBV2 to TRBJ1-3; D call uncertain. Looked up from germline, CDR1 is SNHLY and CDR2 is FYNNEI. Trimming took off 11 bases at V and 4 bases at J, with 15 bases between the two ends. CDR3 length: 13 residues.

V and J are TRBV5-1 and TRBJ2-3; TRBD2 agrees at 7 bases. CDR3 length: 15 residues. V trimming: 4 bases; J trimming: 3 bases; junction bases outside the gene matches: 8. The germline CDR1 and CDR2 sequences are SGHRS and YFSETQ. Here the CDR3 reads CASSPGLEGTDTQYF. In DNA, the CDR3 is TGCGCCAGCAGCCCTGGACTAGAGGGGACAGATACGCAGTATTTT.

This sequence joins TRBV6-1 and TRBJ2-7, with 11 bases matching TRBD1. The CDR3 spans 14 residues. V lost 7 bases, J lost 5 bases, and 7 bases stayed unmatched. Per germline, CDR1 MNHNS and CDR2 SASEGT. In nucleotides, the CDR3 is TGTGCCAGCACTGGACAGGGGGCGTATAACGAGCAGTACTTC. Protein sequence: CASTGQGAYNEQYF.